The clone carrying this T cell receptor beta chain came up a few times. The antigen remains undetermined. Germline assignment: CDR1 SGHNT and CDR2 YYREEE (reference sequence). V dropped 3 bases and J dropped 6; count of bases not matched to a gene: 9. There are 15 residues in the CDR3. Of the isolated RNA, all was reverse transcribed, and so the sequenced material was expressed TCRB transcripts. The assay was immunoSEQ multiplex PCR, and TCRdb's table has in-frame clones only and misses some. The repertoire has over 600,000 clones, approximately 13% of them found once; the top ten carry more than 0.1%. These data come from a study of beta chain features in type 1 diabetes. Whole-study context: Age and gender were similar between patients and healthy donors, as were cell yields. Study observations and caveats: In the patient group, naive, central memory and Treg TCRB repertoires seemed more alike than in the healthy donor group. The study found moderately but significantly shorter TCRB CDR3s in all four CD4+ subsets of Type 1 diabetes patients.

This TCR was recovered from a man aged 30-40 years with type 1 diabetes. The chain is built from TRBV5-4 and TRBJ1-2; TRBD1 matches at 9 bases. What was sequenced was naive CD4+ T cells from blood. CDR3 loop: CASSSLRDRVDGYTF. CDR3 DNA sequence: TGTGCCAGCAGCTCCTTACGGGACAGGGTAGATGGCTACACCTTC.